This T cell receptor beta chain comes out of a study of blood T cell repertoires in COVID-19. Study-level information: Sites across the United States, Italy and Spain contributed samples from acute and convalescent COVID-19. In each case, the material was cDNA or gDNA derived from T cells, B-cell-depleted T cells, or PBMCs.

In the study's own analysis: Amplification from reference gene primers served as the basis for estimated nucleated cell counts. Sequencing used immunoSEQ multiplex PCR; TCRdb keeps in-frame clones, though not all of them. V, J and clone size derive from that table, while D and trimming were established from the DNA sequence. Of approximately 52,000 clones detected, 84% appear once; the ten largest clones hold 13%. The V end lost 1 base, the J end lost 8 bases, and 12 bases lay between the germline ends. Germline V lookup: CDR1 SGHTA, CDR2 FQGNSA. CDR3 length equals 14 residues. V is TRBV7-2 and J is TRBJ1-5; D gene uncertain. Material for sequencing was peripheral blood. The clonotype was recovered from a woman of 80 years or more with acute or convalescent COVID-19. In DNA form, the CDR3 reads TGTGCCAGCAGCTTAGGTCGGGGTTTTGAGCCCCAGCATTTT. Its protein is CASSLGRGFEPQHF. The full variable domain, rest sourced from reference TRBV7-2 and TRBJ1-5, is GAGVSQSPSNKVTEKGKDVELRCDPISGHTALYWYRQSLGQGLEFLIYFQGNSAPDKSGLPSDRFSAERTGGSVSTLTIQRTQQEDSAVYLCASSLGRGFEPQHFGDGTRLSIL.